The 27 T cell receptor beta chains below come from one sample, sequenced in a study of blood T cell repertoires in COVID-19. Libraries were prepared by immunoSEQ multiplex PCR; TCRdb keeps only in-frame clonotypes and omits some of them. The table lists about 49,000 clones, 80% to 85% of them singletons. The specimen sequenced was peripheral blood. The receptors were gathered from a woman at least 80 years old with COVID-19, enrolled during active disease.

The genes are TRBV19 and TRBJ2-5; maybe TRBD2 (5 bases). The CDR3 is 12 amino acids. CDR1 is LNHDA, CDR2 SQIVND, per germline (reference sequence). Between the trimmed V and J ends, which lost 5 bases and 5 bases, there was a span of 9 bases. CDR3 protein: CASSASWETQYF. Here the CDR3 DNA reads TGTGCCAGTAGTGCTAGCTGGGAGACCCAGTACTTC.

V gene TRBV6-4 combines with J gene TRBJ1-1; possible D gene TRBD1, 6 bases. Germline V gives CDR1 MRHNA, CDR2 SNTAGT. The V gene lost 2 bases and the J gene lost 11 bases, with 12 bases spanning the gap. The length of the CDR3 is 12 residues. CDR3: CASSDNNRAAFF. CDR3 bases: TGTGCCAGCAGTGACAATAACAGGGCGGCTTTCTTT.

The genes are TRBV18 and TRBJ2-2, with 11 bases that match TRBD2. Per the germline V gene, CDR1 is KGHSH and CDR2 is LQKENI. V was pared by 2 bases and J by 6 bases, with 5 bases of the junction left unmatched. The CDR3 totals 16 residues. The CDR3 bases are TGTGCCAGCTCACCAATTACTAGCGGGAGTGCCGGGGAGCTGTTTTTT. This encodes CASSPITSGSAGELFF.

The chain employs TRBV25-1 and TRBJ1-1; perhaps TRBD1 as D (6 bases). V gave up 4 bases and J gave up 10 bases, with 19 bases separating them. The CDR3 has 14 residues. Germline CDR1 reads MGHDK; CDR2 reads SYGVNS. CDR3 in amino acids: CASSGEGGLMRAFF. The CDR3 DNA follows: TGTGCCAGCAGTGGCGAGGGGGGGTTAATGAGAGCTTTCTTT.

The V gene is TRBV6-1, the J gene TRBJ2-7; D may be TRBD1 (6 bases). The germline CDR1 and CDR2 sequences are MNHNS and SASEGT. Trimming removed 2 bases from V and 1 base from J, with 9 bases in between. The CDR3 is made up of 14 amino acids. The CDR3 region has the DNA TGTGCCAGCAGTGAACAGGGGAGTTCCTACGAGCAGTACTTC. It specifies CASSEQGSSYEQYF.

DNA for the CDR3: TGTGCCAGCAGTTTTACAGACACAAACACCGGGGAGCTGTTTTTT. Its translation: CASSFTDTNTGELFF. The J gene is TRBJ2-2, the V gene TRBV28; D gene unclear. The V gene's germline CDR1 is MDHEN and CDR2 SYDVKM. Trimming stripped 3 bases from V and 2 bases from J, with 10 bases between. The CDR3 has 15 residues.

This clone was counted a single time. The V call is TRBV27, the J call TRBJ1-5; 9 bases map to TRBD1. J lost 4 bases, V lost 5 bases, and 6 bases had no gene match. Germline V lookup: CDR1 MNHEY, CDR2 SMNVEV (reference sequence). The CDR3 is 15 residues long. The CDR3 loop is CASSRGQGGNQPQHF. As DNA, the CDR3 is TGTGCCAGCAGTAGGGGACAGGGCGGGAATCAGCCCCAGCATTTT.

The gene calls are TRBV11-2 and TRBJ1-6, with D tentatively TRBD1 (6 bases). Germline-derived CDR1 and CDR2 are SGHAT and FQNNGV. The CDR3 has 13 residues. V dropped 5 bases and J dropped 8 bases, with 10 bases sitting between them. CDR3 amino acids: CASSTSGDSPLHF. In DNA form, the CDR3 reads TGTGCCAGCAGCACCTCAGGGGATTCACCCCTCCACTTT.

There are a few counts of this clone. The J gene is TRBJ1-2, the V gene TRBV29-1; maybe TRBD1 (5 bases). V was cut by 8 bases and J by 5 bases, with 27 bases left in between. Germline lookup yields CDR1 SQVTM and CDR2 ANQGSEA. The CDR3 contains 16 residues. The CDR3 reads CSFGAQGEGASYGYTF. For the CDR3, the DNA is TGCAGCTTTGGGGCGCAGGGTGAAGGTGCCTCTTATGGCTACACCTTC.

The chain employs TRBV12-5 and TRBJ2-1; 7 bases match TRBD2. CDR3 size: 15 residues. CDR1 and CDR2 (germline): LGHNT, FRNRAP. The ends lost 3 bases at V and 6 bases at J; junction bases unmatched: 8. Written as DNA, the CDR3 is TGTGCTAGTGGTTTAGGTAGCGGGCCACGCAATGAGCAGTTCTTC. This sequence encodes CASGLGSGPRNEQFF.

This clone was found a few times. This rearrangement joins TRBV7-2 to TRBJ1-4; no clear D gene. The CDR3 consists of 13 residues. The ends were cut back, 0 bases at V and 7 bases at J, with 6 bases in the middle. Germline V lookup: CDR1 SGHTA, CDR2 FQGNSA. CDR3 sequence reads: CASSLAYGEKLFF. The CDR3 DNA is TGTGCCAGCAGCTTAGCCTACGGTGAAAAACTGTTTTTT. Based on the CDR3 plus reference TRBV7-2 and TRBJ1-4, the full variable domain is GAGVSQSPSNKVTEKGKDVELRCDPISGHTALYWYRQSLGQGLEFLIYFQGNSAPDKSGLPSDRFSAERTGGSVSTLTIQRTQQEDSAVYLCASSLAYGEKLFFGSGTQLSVL.

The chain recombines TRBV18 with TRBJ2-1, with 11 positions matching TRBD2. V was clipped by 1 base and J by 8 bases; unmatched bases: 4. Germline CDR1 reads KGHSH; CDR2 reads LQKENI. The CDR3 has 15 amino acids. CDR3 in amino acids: CASSPRTSGSYEQFF. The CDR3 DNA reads TGTGCCAGCTCACCACGAACTAGCGGGAGCTATGAGCAGTTCTTC.

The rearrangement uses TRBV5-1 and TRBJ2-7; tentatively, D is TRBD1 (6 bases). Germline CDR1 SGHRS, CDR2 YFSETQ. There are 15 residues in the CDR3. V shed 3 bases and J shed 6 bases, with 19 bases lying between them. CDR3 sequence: CASSWGAGAGGEQYF. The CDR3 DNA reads TGCGCCAGCAGCTGGGGCGCAGGGGCAGGAGGCGAGCAGTACTTC. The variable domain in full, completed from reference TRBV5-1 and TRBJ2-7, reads KAGVTQTPRYLIKTRGQQVTLSCSPISGHRSVSWYQQTPGQGLQFLFEYFSETQRNKGNFPGRFSGRQFSNSRSEMNVSTLELGDSALYLCASSWGAGAGGEQYFGPGTRLTVT.

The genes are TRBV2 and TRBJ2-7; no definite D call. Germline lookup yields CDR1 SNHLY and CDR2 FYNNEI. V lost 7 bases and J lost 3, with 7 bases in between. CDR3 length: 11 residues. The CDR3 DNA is TGTGCCAGCAATAGTCTCTACGAGCAGTACTTC. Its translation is CASNSLYEQYF. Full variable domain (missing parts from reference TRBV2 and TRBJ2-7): EPEVTQTPSHQVTQMGQEVILRCVPISNHLYFYWYRQILGQKVEFLVSFYNNEISEKSEIFDDQFSVERPDGSNFTLKIRSTKLEDSAMYFCASNSLYEQYFGPGTRLTVT.

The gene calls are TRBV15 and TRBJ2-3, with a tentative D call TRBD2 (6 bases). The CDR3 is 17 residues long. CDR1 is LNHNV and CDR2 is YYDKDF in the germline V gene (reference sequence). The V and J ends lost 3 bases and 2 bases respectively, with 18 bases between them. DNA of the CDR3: TGTGCCACCAGCAGGGGGTGGGGGGATTTTTACACAGATACGCAGTATTTT. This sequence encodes CATSRGWGDFYTDTQYF.

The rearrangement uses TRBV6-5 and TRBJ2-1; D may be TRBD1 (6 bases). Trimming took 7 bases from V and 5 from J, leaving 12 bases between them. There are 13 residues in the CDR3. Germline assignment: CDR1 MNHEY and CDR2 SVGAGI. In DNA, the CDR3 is TGTGCCAGCAAAAAACAGGGAAACAATGAGCAGTTCTTC. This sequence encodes CASKKQGNNEQFF.

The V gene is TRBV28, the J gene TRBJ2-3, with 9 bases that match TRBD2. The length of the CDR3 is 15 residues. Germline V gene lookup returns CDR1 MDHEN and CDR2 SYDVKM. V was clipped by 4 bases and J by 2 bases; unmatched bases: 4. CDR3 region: CASSSLAGLTDTQYF. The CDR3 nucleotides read TGTGCCAGCAGTTCACTAGCGGGCCTCACAGATACGCAGTATTTT.

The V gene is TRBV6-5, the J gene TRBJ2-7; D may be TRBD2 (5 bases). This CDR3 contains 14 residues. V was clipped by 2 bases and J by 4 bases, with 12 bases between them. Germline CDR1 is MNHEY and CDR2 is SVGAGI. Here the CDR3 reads CASSYGPTGYEQYF. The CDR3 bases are TGTGCCAGCAGTTACGGGCCCACGGGGTACGAGCAGTACTTC.

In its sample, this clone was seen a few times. CDR3 sequence (DNA): TGCAGTGCCCCAGGACAAACTGAAGCTTTCTTT. Translating it yields CSAPGQTEAFF. The rearrangement links TRBV20-1 to TRBJ1-1; D is perhaps TRBD1 (5 bases). Germline V gene lookup returns CDR1 DFQATT and CDR2 SNEGSKA (reference sequence). Trimming pared 6 bases from V and 5 bases from J, leaving 10 bases between. This CDR3 is built from 11 residues.

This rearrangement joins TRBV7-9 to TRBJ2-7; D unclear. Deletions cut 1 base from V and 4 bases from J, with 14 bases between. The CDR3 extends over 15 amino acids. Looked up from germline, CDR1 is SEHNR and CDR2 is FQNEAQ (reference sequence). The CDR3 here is CASSLVVGARYEQYF. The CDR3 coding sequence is TGTGCCAGCAGCTTAGTTGTTGGAGCAAGGTACGAGCAGTACTTC.

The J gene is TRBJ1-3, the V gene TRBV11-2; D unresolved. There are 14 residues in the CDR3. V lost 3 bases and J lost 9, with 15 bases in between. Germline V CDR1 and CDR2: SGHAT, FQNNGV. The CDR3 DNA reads TGTGCCAGCAGCTTGGGAGGCAGACGAGCCACCATATATTTT. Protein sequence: CASSLGGRRATIYF.

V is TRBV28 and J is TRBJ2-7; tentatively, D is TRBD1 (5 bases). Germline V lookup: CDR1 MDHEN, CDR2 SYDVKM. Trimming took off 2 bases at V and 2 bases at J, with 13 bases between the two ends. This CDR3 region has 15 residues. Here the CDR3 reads CASSLTRAGTYEQYF. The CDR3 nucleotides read TGTGCCAGCAGTTTAACCAGGGCAGGGACCTACGAGCAGTACTTC.

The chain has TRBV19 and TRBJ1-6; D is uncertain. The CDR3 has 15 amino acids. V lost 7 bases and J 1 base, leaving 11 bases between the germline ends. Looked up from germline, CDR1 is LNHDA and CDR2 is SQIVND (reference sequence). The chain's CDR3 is CASTSGNSYNSPLHF. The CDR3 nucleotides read TGTGCCAGTACCTCCGGGAATTCCTATAATTCACCCCTCCACTTT.

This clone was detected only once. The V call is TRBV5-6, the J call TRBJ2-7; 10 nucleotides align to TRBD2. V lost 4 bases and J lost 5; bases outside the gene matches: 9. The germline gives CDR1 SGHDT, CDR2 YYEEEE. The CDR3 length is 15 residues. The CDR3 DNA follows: TGTGCCAGCAGCCGACCTTCTAGCGGGAGAAACGAGCAGTACTTC. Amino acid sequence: CASSRPSSGRNEQYF. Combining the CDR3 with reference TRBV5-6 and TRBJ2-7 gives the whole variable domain DAGVTQSPTHLIKTRGQQVTLRCSPKSGHDTVSWYQQALGQGPQFIFQYYEEEERQRGNFPDRFSGHQFPNYSSELNVNALLLGDSALYLCASSRPSSGRNEQYFGPGTRLTVT.

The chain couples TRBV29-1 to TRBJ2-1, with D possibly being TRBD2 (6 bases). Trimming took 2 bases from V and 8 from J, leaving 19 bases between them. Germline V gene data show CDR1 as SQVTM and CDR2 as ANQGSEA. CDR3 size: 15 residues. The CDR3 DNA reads TGCAGCGTTGAAAAAGGAGGGACTGGAGGGCATGAGCAGTTCTTC. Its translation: CSVEKGGTGGHEQFF.

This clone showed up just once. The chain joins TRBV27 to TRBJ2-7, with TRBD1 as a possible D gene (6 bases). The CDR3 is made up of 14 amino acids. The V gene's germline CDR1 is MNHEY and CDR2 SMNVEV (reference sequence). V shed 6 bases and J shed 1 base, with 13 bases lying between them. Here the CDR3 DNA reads TGTGCCAGCAGCCACCCTGGACAGTCCTACGAGCAGTACTTC. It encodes CASSHPGQSYEQYF.

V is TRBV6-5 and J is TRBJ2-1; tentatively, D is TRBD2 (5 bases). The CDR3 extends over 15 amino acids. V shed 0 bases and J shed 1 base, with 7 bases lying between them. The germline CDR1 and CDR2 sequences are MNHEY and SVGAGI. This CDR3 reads CASSYSSGSYNEQFF. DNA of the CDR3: TGTGCCAGCAGTTACTCCAGCGGTTCCTACAATGAGCAGTTCTTC.